The 29 T cell receptor beta chains below all came from one sample that was sequenced in a study of T cells of healthy individuals. TCRdb recomputed calls from the 5' RACE reads with MiXCR, one row per CDR3 protein. The repertoire holds approximately 58,000 distinct CDR3 sequences, with roughly 14% as singletons. Every receptor here comes from a human donor in good health.

This clonotype was detected many times. The rearrangement joins TRBV29-1 to TRBJ2-6; D possibly corresponds to TRBD1 (6 bases). V gave up 0 bases and J gave up 4 bases, with 22 bases separating them. The germline V gene encodes CDR1 SQVTM and CDR2 ANQGSEA. The CDR3 has 19 amino acids. The CDR3 DNA follows: TGCAGCGTTGAAGATTATGTCCCCAGGGGAGCTCTGGGGGCCAACGTCCTGACTTTC. As protein: CSVEDYVPRGALGANVLTF.

The chain carries TRBV5-1 and TRBJ1-1, with TRBD1 as a possible D gene (6 bases). Germline lookup yields CDR1 SGHRS and CDR2 YFSETQ. The CDR3 loop spans 15 amino acids. Trimming took 4 bases from V and 0 from J, leaving 13 bases between them. CDR3 sequence: CASSRSTGLNTEAFF. The CDR3 region has the DNA TGCGCCAGCAGCCGATCGACAGGCCTGAACACTGAAGCTTTCTTT.

This clonotype was detected only a few times. V and J are TRBV7-2 and TRBJ1-5, with 7 nucleotides matching TRBD1. J gave up 3 bases and V 5 bases, and 4 bases lay outside the gene matches. The CDR3 is 14 residues long. Per germline, CDR1 SGHTA and CDR2 FQGNSA. As DNA, the CDR3 is TGTGCCAGCAGCCCTGGACAGGCCAATCAGCCCCAGCATTTT. Translated: CASSPGQANQPQHF. The whole variable domain, filled in from reference TRBV7-2 and TRBJ1-5, reads GAGVSQSPSNKVTEKGKDVELRCDPISGHTALYWYRQSLGQGLEFLIYFQGNSAPDKSGLPSDRFSAERTGGSVSTLTIQRTQQEDSAVYLCASSPGQANQPQHFGDGTRLSIL.

This clonotype occurred a few times. The chain links TRBV20-1 to TRBJ1-2; D is unresolved. Germline CDR1 is DFQATT and CDR2 is SNEGSKA (reference sequence). The germline V and J ends were trimmed by 0 bases and 0 bases, with 11 bases remaining between them. The CDR3 is 15 amino acids. CDR3 region: CSARDYQLANYGYTF. Here the CDR3 DNA reads TGCAGTGCTAGAGATTACCAGCTAGCTAACTATGGCTACACCTTC.

This clonotype has ten or more counts. The chain employs TRBV11-2 and TRBJ2-4, with TRBD2 matching 8 bases. Germline assignment: CDR1 SGHAT and CDR2 FQNNGV. The V segment lost 6 bases and the J segment 10 bases; nucleotides outside the gene matches: 14. CDR3 length: 15 residues. CDR3 sequence: CASRPYLRGDRIQYF. DNA of the CDR3: TGTGCCAGCAGACCCTACCTGCGGGGGGATCGAATTCAGTACTTC.

J is TRBJ2-5 and V is TRBV7-9; possibly TRBD2 for D (5 bases). This CDR3 spans 13 amino acids. With 9 bases removed from V and 4 bases from J, the gap between germline ends came to 15 bases. Germline CDR1 is SEHNR and CDR2 is FQNEAQ (reference sequence). The CDR3 loop is CASRAGVVETQYF. The CDR3, as DNA: TGTGCCAGTCGTGCCGGGGTAGTAGAGACCCAGTACTTC.

This clonotype was counted a few times. This chain joins TRBV4-1 and TRBJ2-5, with TRBD2 matching 7 bases. The trim removed 0 bases at V and 5 bases at J, leaving 12 bases unmatched. Germline V gives CDR1 MGHRA, CDR2 YSYEKL. The CDR3 consists of 17 residues. CDR3: CASSQERLGGREETQYF. CDR3 in DNA: TGCGCCAGCAGCCAAGAGAGACTTGGCGGGAGAGAGGAGACCCAGTACTTC.

The V call is TRBV12-3 or TRBV12-4, the J call TRBJ2-3; 10 nucleotides match TRBD2. CDR3 length equals 16 residues. The J segment lost 3 bases and the V segment lost 7 bases, leaving 10 bases of the junction unmatched. The CDR3 loop reads CASTLRTSGKTDTQYF. DNA of the CDR3: TGTGCCAGCACCCTTAGAACTAGCGGGAAGACAGATACGCAGTATTTT.

The sample holds many counts of this clonotype. V gene TRBV12-3 or TRBV12-4 combines with J gene TRBJ1-6; perhaps TRBD1 as D (5 bases). Trimming left V 5 bases short and J 5 bases short, with 7 bases between. The CDR3 has 13 residues. CDR3 protein: CASSLTDNSPLHF. The CDR3 DNA follows: TGTGCCAGCAGTCTGACAGATAATTCACCCCTCCACTTT.

Concerning this clonotype itself: Given a much more abundant clone one base away, this may be a read error. V is TRBV12-3 or TRBV12-4 and J is TRBJ2-2; 9 bases agree with TRBD1. The CDR3 contains 13 residues. The CDR3 protein is CAGQGRATWELFF. CDR3 nucleotide sequence: TGTGCCGGACAGGGGAGAGCCACCTGGGAGCTGTTTTTT.

This clonotype was counted at least ten times. The chain uses TRBV6-5 and TRBJ2-7; unclear D gene. Germline-derived CDR1 and CDR2 are MNHEY and SVGAGI. CDR3 length equals 13 residues. V gave up 9 bases and J gave up 2 bases, with 14 bases separating them. CDR3 region: CARYPPQTYEQYF. CDR3 bases: TGTGCCAGGTACCCACCCCAAACCTACGAGCAGTACTTC.

This clonotype was detected many times. The V call is TRBV12-3 or TRBV12-4, the J call TRBJ1-6; 9 bases match TRBD1. The J segment lost 10 bases and the V segment lost 6 bases, leaving 10 bases of the junction unmatched. There are 15 residues in the CDR3. CDR3 in amino acids: CASSGGQGFGSPLHF. The CDR3 DNA reads as TGTGCCAGCAGCGGGGGACAGGGTTTTGGATCACCCCTCCACTTT.

This clonotype was recorded many times. The chain uses TRBV6-6 and TRBJ1-1; TRBD1 agrees at 12 bases. The CDR3 runs 18 residues. V lost 5 bases to trimming and J lost 0 bases; unmatched junction nucleotides: 10. CDR1 MNHNY and CDR2 SVGAGI come from the germline V gene (reference sequence). CDR3 sequence: CASSKRKGQGAMNTEAFF. The DNA of the CDR3 is TGTGCCAGCAGTAAACGAAAGGGACAGGGGGCCATGAACACTGAAGCTTTCTTT.

There are a few counts of this clonotype. The J gene is TRBJ2-1, the V gene TRBV15; either TRBD1 or TRBD2 may supply D (5 bases each). The CDR3 contains 16 residues. Per the germline V gene, CDR1 is LNHNV and CDR2 is YYDKDF (reference sequence). The V end lost 5 bases, the J end lost 0 bases, and 14 bases lay between the germline ends. The CDR3 DNA is TGTGCCACCAGCGGCCGAGGGGTCCCCTCCTACAATGAGCAGTTCTTC. Encoded protein: CATSGRGVPSYNEQFF. Full variable domain (outside the CDR3, taken from reference TRBV15 and TRBJ2-1): DAMVIQNPRYQVTQFGKPVTLSCSQTLNHNVMYWYQQKSSQAPKLLFHYYDKDFNNEADTPDNFQSRRPNTSFCFLDIRSPGLGDTAMYLCATSGRGVPSYNEQFFGPGTRLTVL.

This clonotype was counted at least ten times. V gene TRBV21-1 combines with J gene TRBJ1-6. TRBV21-1 is tagged as a pseudogene. This CDR3 spans 14 amino acids. CDR3 region: CASSSQQTSTALHF. CDR3 nucleotide sequence: TGTGCCAGCAGCAGTCAACAAACCTCTACGGCCCTCCACTTT.

Many counts were recorded for this clonotype. The V gene is TRBV7-2, the J gene TRBJ2-3; possibly TRBD1 for D (5 bases). V was shortened by 10 bases and J by 2 bases, with 16 bases between the two germline ends. CDR3 length: 14 amino acids. Germline assignment: CDR1 SGHTA and CDR2 FQGNSA. The CDR3 spells CATKVGANTDTQYF. CDR3 DNA sequence: TGTGCCACTAAGGTTGGGGCCAACACAGATACGCAGTATTTT.

In its sample, this clonotype was seen a few times. The rearrangement uses TRBV4-3 and TRBJ1-5; D not resolved. V was cut by 0 bases and J by 1 base, with 7 bases left in between. This CDR3 has 15 amino acids. Germline CDR1 reads LGHNA; CDR2 reads YSLEER. The CDR3 sequence is CASSQDLLSNQPQHF. The CDR3 DNA reads TGCGCCAGCAGCCAAGACCTACTAAGCAATCAGCCCCAGCATTTT.

The V gene is TRBV7-6, the J gene TRBJ1-1; possible D gene TRBD1, 5 bases. The germline V gene encodes CDR1 SGHVS and CDR2 FNYEAQ. The CDR3 is 13 amino acids. Deletions cut 5 bases from V and 4 bases from J, with 11 bases between. This chain's CDR3 is CASSPTDTTEAFF. The CDR3 nucleotides are TGTGCCAGCAGCCCTACGGACACCACTGAAGCTTTCTTT. Drawing the rest from reference TRBV7-6 and TRBJ1-1, the complete variable domain is GAGVSQSPRYKVTKRGQDVALRCDPISGHVSLYWYRQALGQGPEFLTYFNYEAQQDKSGLPNDRFSAERPEGSISTLTIQRTEQRDSAMYRCASSPTDTTEAFFGQGTRLTVV.

This clonotype showed up just a few times. CDR3 in amino acids: CASSQGQGLRGTEAFF. CDR3 DNA sequence: TGTGCCAGCTCACAGGGACAGGGCCTTAGGGGCACTGAAGCTTTCTTT. The rearrangement joins TRBV18 to TRBJ1-1, with TRBD1 matching over 9 bases. V was pared by 4 bases and J by 4 bases, with 10 bases of the junction left unmatched. The germline V gene encodes CDR1 KGHSH and CDR2 LQKENI. The CDR3 loop spans 16 amino acids.

This clonotype was recorded at least ten times. The chain links TRBV5-6 to TRBJ2-3, with 7 positions matching TRBD1. The V gene end was trimmed by 7 bases and the J gene end by 3 bases; junction bases not matched to a gene: 14. CDR3 length: 16 amino acids. Germline-derived CDR1 and CDR2 are SGHDT and YYEEEE. The CDR3 nucleotides are TGTGCCAGCGCGATTTCCGACAGGGTGTCGACAGATACGCAGTATTTT. This encodes CASAISDRVSTDTQYF. Drawing the rest from reference TRBV5-6 and TRBJ2-3, the complete variable domain is DAGVTQSPTHLIKTRGQQVTLRCSPKSGHDTVSWYQQALGQGPQFIFQYYEEEERQRGNFPDRFSGHQFPNYSSELNVNALLLGDSALYLCASAISDRVSTDTQYFGPGTRLTVL.

This clonotype was seen a handful of times. The chain links TRBV7-2 to TRBJ2-5; D is perhaps TRBD2 (6 bases). Trimming left V 5 bases short and J 5 bases short, with 15 bases between. Germline V gives CDR1 SGHTA, CDR2 FQGNSA. The CDR3 is 14 amino acids. CDR3 DNA: TGTGCCAGCAGCCCCCGCCGGGGGTGGGAGACCCAGTACTTC. It yields the protein CASSPRRGWETQYF.

In its sample, this clonotype was seen a few times. This chain links TRBV23-1 with TRBJ2-5; D might be TRBD2 (5 bases). TRBV23-1 is known as an ORF, though its function is uncertain. With 10 bases removed from V and 7 bases from J, the gap between germline ends came to 13 bases. The CDR3 runs to 11 residues. The CDR3 bases are TGCGCCATCTGGGAGTTAGGGACCCAGTACTTC. This encodes CAIWELGTQYF.

This clonotype was observed a few times. The chain uses TRBV28 and TRBJ2-1; 11 bases line up with TRBD2. CDR3 length: 15 amino acids. The trim removed 2 bases at V and 6 bases at J, leaving 3 bases unmatched. Germline V gene sequence: CDR1 MDHEN, CDR2 SYDVKM. The CDR3 DNA follows: TGTGCCAGCAGTTTAGTGGGGACTAGCGGCAATGAGCAGTTCTTC. Its translation: CASSLVGTSGNEQFF. Together with reference TRBV28 and TRBJ2-1, the CDR3 gives the full variable domain: DVKVTQSSRYLVKRTGEKVFLECVQDMDHENMFWYRQDPGLGLRLIYFSYDVKMKEKGDIPEGYSVSREKKERFSLILESASTNQTSMYLCASSLVGTSGNEQFFGPGTRLTVL.

This clonotype appeared many times. V and J are TRBV10-3 and TRBJ1-1; perhaps TRBD1 as D (5 bases). Germline values: CDR1 ENHRY, CDR2 SYGVKD. The V end lost 3 bases, the J end lost 8 bases, and 7 bases lay between the germline ends. The CDR3 is made up of 11 amino acids. The CDR3 reads CAISERTEAFF. In nucleotides, the CDR3 is TGTGCCATCAGTGAAAGGACAGAAGCTTTCTTT.

This clonotype was seen a handful of times. The chain carries TRBV2 and TRBJ2-2; TRBD1 matches at 8 bases. The V and J ends lost 5 bases and 4 bases, in that order; junction bases with no gene match: 6. From germline, CDR1 is SNHLY and CDR2 FYNNEI. The CDR3 consists of 15 residues. The CDR3 DNA is TGTGCCAGCAGTCAGACAGGGGCCGGCACCGGGGAGCTGTTTTTT. Translation gives CASSQTGAGTGELFF.

This clonotype was counted between two and nine times. The chain couples TRBV3-1 to TRBJ1-2; D is unclear. The CDR3 length is 14 residues. V gave up 1 base and J gave up 8 bases, with 14 bases separating them. Germline values: CDR1 LGHDT, CDR2 YNNKEL (reference sequence). The CDR3 loop reads CASSQGLGERGYTF. The CDR3 DNA reads TGTGCCAGCAGCCAAGGCCTCGGGGAAAGGGGCTACACCTTC. Full variable domain (remainder filled in from reference TRBV3-1 and TRBJ1-2): DTAVSQTPKYLVTQMGNDKSIKCEQNLGHDTMYWYKQDSKKFLKIMFSYNNKELIINETVPNRFSPKSPDKAHLNLHINSLELGDSAVYFCASSQGLGERGYTFGSGTRLTVV.

In this sample, this clonotype turned up many times. The V gene is TRBV10-3, the J gene TRBJ2-5, with D uncertain. The germline V and J ends were trimmed by 3 bases and 2 bases, with 7 bases remaining between them. Germline CDR1 ENHRY, CDR2 SYGVKD. The length of the CDR3 is 13 residues. The CDR3, as DNA: TGTGCCATCAGTGAATGGGAACAAGAGACCCAGTACTTC. Amino acids: CAISEWEQETQYF.

This chain connects TRBV10-3 to TRBJ1-6; 7 bases align to TRBD1. Germline V lookup: CDR1 ENHRY, CDR2 SYGVKD. CDR3 length equals 22 residues. V trimming: 7 bases; J trimming: 7 bases; junction bases outside the gene matches: 31. The CDR3 DNA reads TGTGCCATCACCGACCACTCATGGGGGGGGACAGCACTCCGTGTGGGAAATTCACCCCTCCACTTT. The encoded protein is CAITDHSWGGTALRVGNSPLHF.

This clonotype was seen a few times. V and J are TRBV29-1 and TRBJ1-2, with D perhaps TRBD1 (5 bases). CDR1 and CDR2 from the germline V gene are SQVTM and ANQGSEA. Trimming stripped 7 bases from V and 7 bases from J, with 16 bases between. This CDR3 spans 12 amino acids. CDR3 sequence reads: CSAGEQEAGYTF. In nucleotides, the CDR3 is TGCAGCGCGGGGGAACAGGAGGCTGGCTACACCTTC.